A single sample is the source of the 9 T cell receptor beta chains below, sequenced in a study of shared clonotypes between healthy human individuals. Produced via immunoSEQ multiplex PCR; TCRdb's table is partial and in-frame only. The sample contains some 2 million clones, approximately 95% of which appear only once. Sequencing input: naive CD4+ T cells sorted from blood. Stated subset: CD45RA+ positively selected. Receptors originate from a man aged 18-30 years in good health.

The V and J genes are TRBV9 and TRBJ2-7, with TRBD1 matching 7 bases. Germline values: CDR1 SGDLS, CDR2 YYNGEE. The junction had 8 bases not matched to a gene; V was cut back by 1 base and J by 7 bases. The CDR3 has 14 residues. The CDR3 sequence is CASSVFEGAREQYF. For the CDR3, the DNA is TGTGCCAGCAGCGTATTCGAGGGGGCGCGTGAGCAGTACTTC.

The chain carries TRBV11-1 and TRBJ2-7, with 7 nucleotides matching TRBD1. V was pared by 5 bases and J by 3 bases, with 7 bases of the junction left unmatched. The CDR3 extends over 14 amino acids. Germline V lookup: CDR1 SGHAT, CDR2 FQDESV (reference sequence). The DNA for the CDR3 is TGTGCCAGCAGCCTTAGGACAGGCCTCTACGAGCAGTACTTC. Translating it yields CASSLRTGLYEQYF.

For this clone: The same CDR3 can be traced to other DNA sequences in this sample. The chain joins TRBV7-3 to TRBJ1-1; D is uncertain. V was cut by 3 bases and J by 1 base, with 6 bases left in between. There are 13 residues in the CDR3. Germline CDR1 and CDR2: SGHTA and FQGTGA. The CDR3 sequence: CASSFSENTEAFF. CDR3 DNA sequence: TGTGCCAGCAGCTTCAGTGAGAACACTGAAGCTTTCTTT.

CDR3 region: CASSQRGNQPQHF. In DNA, the CDR3 is TGTGCCAGCAGCCAACGAGGGAATCAGCCCCAGCATTTT. The chain combines TRBV7-6 with TRBJ1-5; D gene ambiguous. Trimming cost V 5 bases and J 4 bases, with 9 bases left between them. CDR3 length equals 13 residues. Germline CDR1 and CDR2: SGHVS and FNYEAQ.

This chain connects TRBV10-1 to TRBJ2-2, with D perhaps given as TRBD1 or TRBD2 (5 bases each). Germline CDR1 reads WNHNN; CDR2 reads SYGVQD (reference sequence). CDR3 length equals 15 residues. V dropped 2 bases and J dropped 5 bases, with 12 bases sitting between them. CDR3 nucleotide sequence: TGCGCCAGCAGTGAGCGCAGGGACGGTACCGGGGAGCTGTTTTTT. Translation: CASSERRDGTGELFF.

This chain joins TRBV15 and TRBJ1-1; D unresolved. This CDR3 is 13 amino acids long. In germline, CDR1 is LNHNV, CDR2 YYDKDF (reference sequence). V was cut by 2 bases and J by 0 bases, with 4 bases left in between. The CDR3 nucleotides are TGTGCCACCAGCAGACAGTTGAACACTGAAGCTTTCTTT. This gives the protein CATSRQLNTEAFF.

For this clone: Other DNA sequences from this sample encode an identical CDR3 as well. This chain uses TRBV6-5 with TRBJ2-3, with no clear D. V was clipped by 0 bases and J by 3 bases, with 10 bases between them. The germline V gene has CDR1 MNHEY and CDR2 SVGAGI. The length of the CDR3 is 15 residues. In DNA, the CDR3 is TGTGCCAGCAGTTACTCAGGGTTAAGGACAGATACGCAGTATTTT. It is translated as CASSYSGLRTDTQYF.

V usage is TRBV28 and J usage is TRBJ1-5, with 8 bases lining up with TRBD1. Germline lookup yields CDR1 MDHEN and CDR2 SYDVKM. The V segment lost 5 bases and the J segment 5 bases; nucleotides outside the gene matches: 8. The CDR3 totals 15 residues. The CDR3 spells CASSTSDRGHQPQHF. DNA for the CDR3: TGTGCCAGCAGTACCAGTGACAGGGGTCATCAGCCCCAGCATTTT.

This chain's CDR3 is CASSVLATGELFF. CDR3 nucleotides: TGCGCCAGCAGTGTATTAGCCACCGGGGAGCTGTTTTTT. The chain joins TRBV10-2 to TRBJ2-2; D unresolved. Germline CDR1 is WSHSY and CDR2 is SAAADI. This CDR3 region has 13 residues. V lost 4 bases and J lost 4, with 7 bases in between.